Shown below are 26 T cell receptor beta chains from a single sample sequenced in a study of blood T cell repertoires in COVID-19. Repertoires were generated with immunoSEQ multiplex PCR, while TCRdb's copy carries only in-frame clones and drops some. Among some 300,000 clones, around 87% were seen once, and the ten largest hold roughly 4.3%. The specimen sequenced was PBMCs or T cells enriched from blood (not recorded which). The receptors were sampled from a woman younger than 30 with acute COVID-19.

V is TRBV15 and J is TRBJ1-5; the match to TRBD1 covers 8 bases. The CDR3 sequence is 16 residues long. V trimming: 3 bases; J trimming: 5 bases; junction bases outside the gene matches: 9. Looked up from germline, CDR1 is LNHNV and CDR2 is YYDKDF (reference sequence). The DNA of the CDR3 is TGTGCCACCAGCAGGAGGACAGGGAACAACCATCAGCCCCAGCATTTT. Protein: CATSRRTGNNHQPQHF.

A remark on this clone: The junction departs from germline at one end; a sequencing error may be responsible. This sequence joins TRBV13 and TRBJ1-2; 12 bases map to TRBD1. The CDR3 sequence is 18 residues long. Germline CDR1 PRHDT, CDR2 FYEKMQ (reference sequence). The CDR3 region has the DNA TGTGTCAGCAGCTCCCACCCCTCCGGGACAGGGGGCCTCTATGGCTACACCTTC. Translating it yields CVSSSHPSGTGGLYGYTF.

V is TRBV9 and J is TRBJ2-5; D remains ambiguous. Germline CDR1 is SGDLS and CDR2 is YYNGEE. Trimming removed 4 bases from V and 2 bases from J, with 15 bases in between. The CDR3 is made up of 15 amino acids. The chain's CDR3 is CASSSEARNQETQYF. The CDR3 DNA sequence: TGTGCCAGCAGCTCTGAGGCTCGGAATCAAGAGACCCAGTACTTC.

The table lists this clone with a few counts. The rearrangement links TRBV19 to TRBJ2-1; TRBD2 matches at 14 bases. V was pared by 5 bases and J by 9 bases, with 3 bases of the junction left unmatched. The CDR3 covers 14 residues. Germline CDR1 reads LNHDA; CDR2 reads SQIVND (reference sequence). CDR3 protein: CASSGTSGSTEQFF. The CDR3 coding sequence is TGTGCCAGTAGTGGGACTAGCGGGAGTACTGAGCAGTTCTTC.

The rearrangement uses TRBV15 and TRBJ2-7; TRBD2 is a possible D gene (6 bases). The CDR3 spans 16 residues. Deletions cut 2 bases from V and 1 base from J, with 15 bases between. CDR1 is LNHNV, CDR2 YYDKDF, per germline (reference sequence). The CDR3 DNA sequence: TGTGCCACCAGCAGAAAGGGACTCGCCTATTCCTACGAGCAGTACTTC. Translated: CATSRKGLAYSYEQYF.

J is TRBJ2-5 and V is TRBV28, with 8 bases aligning to TRBD2. The germline V gene encodes CDR1 MDHEN and CDR2 SYDVKM. The junction had 3 bases not matched to a gene; V was cut back by 2 bases and J by 1 base. This CDR3 has 15 amino acids. The CDR3 is CASSLPAGGQETQYF. The CDR3 DNA is TGTGCCAGCAGTTTACCCGCGGGGGGCCAAGAGACCCAGTACTTC.

The CDR3 bases are TGTGCCAGTAGTATCCCCTCGAGTGAAAAACTGTTTTTT. It specifies CASSIPSSEKLFF. V usage is TRBV19 and J usage is TRBJ1-4; no definite D call. Germline CDR1 and CDR2: LNHDA and SQIVND (reference sequence). The CDR3 extends over 13 amino acids. V gave up 3 bases and J gave up 7 bases, with 9 bases separating them. Full variable domain (remainder filled in from reference TRBV19 and TRBJ1-4): DGGITQSPKYLFRKEGQNVTLSCEQNLNHDAMYWYRQDPGQGLRLIYYSQIVNDFQKGDIAEGYSVSREKKESFPLTVTSAQKNPTAFYLCASSIPSSEKLFFGSGTQLSVL.

As for this clone: A junction end diverges from the germline sequence, so it may reflect a read error. The rearrangement links TRBV5-1 to TRBJ2-1, with a tentative D call TRBD1 (5 bases). Germline V CDR1 and CDR2: SGHRS, YFSETQ. The CDR3 runs 16 residues. Here the CDR3 DNA reads TGCGCCAGCACCTTGGGGCCCGAAAAGTCCTACAATGAGCAGTTCTTC. This gives the protein CASTLGPEKSYNEQFF.

This chain joins TRBV30 and TRBJ1-4; TRBD1 is a possible D gene (5 bases). The CDR3 runs to 11 residues. V was shortened by 0 bases and J by 12 bases, with 8 bases between the two germline ends. Germline CDR1 GTSNPN, CDR2 SVGIG (reference sequence). For the CDR3, the DNA is TGTGCCTGGAGTGTTTCGGGGGAACTGTTTTTT. Its translation is CAWSVSGELFF.

The chain couples TRBV5-1 to TRBJ1-2; perhaps TRBD1 as D (5 bases). The length of the CDR3 is 16 residues. The germline V gene encodes CDR1 SGHRS and CDR2 YFSETQ. The V and J ends lost 1 base and 2 bases respectively, with 15 bases between them. CDR3 nucleotides: TGCGCCAGCAGCTTGCCGAGGGGAGGATCGAACTATGGCTACACCTTC. It codes for CASSLPRGGSNYGYTF.

The chain couples TRBV3-1 (or the pseudogene TRBV3-2) to TRBJ1-4; TRBD1 agrees at 7 bases. The ends lost 2 bases at V and 13 bases at J; junction bases unmatched: 4. The CDR3 is made up of 12 amino acids. The germline V gene has CDR1 LGHDT and CDR2 YNNKEL (reference sequence). DNA of the CDR3: TGTGCCAGCAGCCAATCAGACAGGGCACTGTTTTTT. As protein: CASSQSDRALFF.

The chain uses TRBV4-2 and TRBJ1-6; D call uncertain. This CDR3 region has 14 residues. Germline CDR1 is LGHNA and CDR2 is YNFKEQ. V dropped 1 base and J dropped 11 bases, with 12 bases sitting between them. This CDR3 is CASSQAVLGTPLHF. CDR3 in DNA: TGTGCCAGCAGCCAAGCGGTTCTAGGTACACCCCTCCACTTT.

V is TRBV5-1 and J is TRBJ2-2, with 8 bases aligning to TRBD1. Trimming took 4 bases from V and 3 from J; bases not matched to a gene: 8. CDR1 and CDR2 from the germline V gene are SGHRS and YFSETQ. This CDR3 has 16 amino acids. The CDR3 sequence: CASSQTGAIYTGELFF. DNA for the CDR3: TGCGCCAGCAGCCAGACAGGGGCTATCTACACCGGGGAGCTGTTTTTT. Complete variable domain (other parts from reference TRBV5-1 and TRBJ2-2): KAGVTQTPRYLIKTRGQQVTLSCSPISGHRSVSWYQQTPGQGLQFLFEYFSETQRNKGNFPGRFSGRQFSNSRSEMNVSTLELGDSALYLCASSQTGAIYTGELFFGEGSRLTVL.

The J gene is TRBJ1-1, the V gene TRBV5-1; the match to TRBD1 covers 8 bases. J was trimmed by 8 bases and V by 2 bases; bases with no gene match: 2. In germline, CDR1 is SGHRS, CDR2 YFSETQ. The CDR3 loop spans 12 amino acids. The CDR3 reads CASSLDRGEAFF. The DNA of the CDR3 is TGCGCCAGCAGCTTAGACAGGGGAGAAGCTTTCTTT.

The genes are TRBV3-1 (or the pseudogene TRBV3-2) and TRBJ1-6, with 9 bases identical to TRBD1. The CDR3 is made up of 15 amino acids. In germline, CDR1 is LGHDT, CDR2 YNNKEL (reference sequence). The ends lost 3 bases at V and 10 bases at J; junction bases unmatched: 7. CDR3: CASSHPGQGKSPLHF. In DNA form, the CDR3 reads TGTGCCAGCAGCCACCCCGGACAGGGGAAATCACCCCTCCACTTT.

The table lists this clone with a count of one. The rearrangement uses TRBV4-2 and TRBJ2-7; 8 bases fit TRBD2. The junction had 7 bases not matched to a gene; V was cut back by 0 bases and J by 0 bases. The CDR3 runs 17 residues. CDR1 and CDR2 (germline): LGHNA, YNFKEQ. CDR3 bases: TGTGCCAGCAGCCAAGAGCGGAGCGGGAGTGCCTCCTACGAGCAGTACTTC. Protein product: CASSQERSGSASYEQYF.

The chain is built from TRBV6-5 and TRBJ1-1; D is undetermined. V was trimmed by 6 bases and J by 4 bases, leaving 12 bases between them. Germline assignment: CDR1 MNHEY and CDR2 SVGAGI. The CDR3 consists of 13 residues. CDR3 protein: CASRNPTGTEAFF. CDR3 DNA: TGTGCCAGCAGAAACCCGACGGGCACTGAAGCTTTCTTT.

The chain joins TRBV2 to TRBJ2-7; 8 bases map to TRBD1. The CDR3 is made up of 15 amino acids. Germline V gene sequence: CDR1 SNHLY, CDR2 FYNNEI. V shed 6 bases, J shed 7 bases, and the junction held 14 bases outside the gene matches. In DNA form, the CDR3 reads TGTGCCAGCAGCCCACGACAGGGGCGGGTGGGAGAGCAGTACTTC. Translating it yields CASSPRQGRVGEQYF.

The CDR3 DNA follows: TGTGCCAGCAGTTTAGGGGGCGAGCTCCTTGAAGCTTTCTTT. It codes for CASSLGGELLEAFF. The chain carries TRBV27 and TRBJ1-1; weak D call: TRBD1 (6 bases). CDR3 length: 14 amino acids. V was shortened by 2 bases and J by 7 bases, with 14 bases between the two germline ends. The germline gives CDR1 MNHEY, CDR2 SMNVEV (reference sequence).

The V gene is TRBV3-1 (or the pseudogene TRBV3-2), the J gene TRBJ2-5; 10 bases are a match to TRBD1. The CDR3 spans 14 residues. Per germline, CDR1 LGHDT and CDR2 YNNKEL (reference sequence). V lost 6 bases to trimming and J lost 5 bases; unmatched junction nucleotides: 6. CDR3 nucleotide sequence: TGTGCCAGCAGACCGACAGGGGGCCGGGAGACCCAGTACTTC. It codes for CASRPTGGRETQYF.

V usage is TRBV5-1 and J usage is TRBJ2-5; D gene uncertain. Trimming cost V 3 bases and J 5 bases, with 5 bases left between them. This CDR3 is built from 11 residues. From germline, CDR1 is SGHRS and CDR2 YFSETQ. The CDR3 sequence is CASSSGETQYF. The CDR3 DNA reads TGCGCCAGCAGCTCCGGGGAGACCCAGTACTTC. The complete variable domain, with remaining parts taken from reference TRBV5-1 and TRBJ2-5, reads KAGVTQTPRYLIKTRGQQVTLSCSPISGHRSVSWYQQTPGQGLQFLFEYFSETQRNKGNFPGRFSGRQFSNSRSEMNVSTLELGDSALYLCASSSGETQYFGPGTRLLVL.

The V and J genes are TRBV5-5 and TRBJ2-1; TRBD2 might be the D (5 bases). Germline V gene lookup returns CDR1 SGHKS and CDR2 YYEKEE (reference sequence). The CDR3 runs 14 residues. Trimming shortened V by 2 bases and J by 8 bases, and 14 bases separated the two germline ends. The DNA for the CDR3 is TGTGCCAGCAGCTTAAACTCTCCGCGGGATGAGCAGTTCTTC. This gives the protein CASSLNSPRDEQFF.

This chain joins TRBV20-1 and TRBJ2-2, with 10 bases lining up with TRBD2. The CDR3 has 15 amino acids. From germline, CDR1 is DFQATT and CDR2 SNEGSKA (reference sequence). V lost 3 bases, J lost 0 bases, and 1 base stayed unmatched. CDR3 sequence reads: CSASLAGANTGELFF. In DNA form, the CDR3 reads TGCAGTGCTAGTCTAGCGGGGGCGAACACCGGGGAGCTGTTTTTT.

The J gene is TRBJ1-6, the V gene TRBV5-1; the D gene is possibly TRBD1 (6 bases). CDR1 is SGHRS, CDR2 YFSETQ, per germline. V lost 4 bases and J lost 10, with 21 bases in between. The length of the CDR3 is 16 residues. The CDR3 nucleotides read TGCGCCAGCAGCCAAACCAACAGGGAAACGTGGTCACCCCTCCACTTT. It translates to CASSQTNRETWSPLHF. The full variable domain, in which reference TRBV5-1 and TRBJ1-6 provide the parts outside the CDR3, is KAGVTQTPRYLIKTRGQQVTLSCSPISGHRSVSWYQQTPGQGLQFLFEYFSETQRNKGNFPGRFSGRQFSNSRSEMNVSTLELGDSALYLCASSQTNRETWSPLHFGNGTRLTVT.

The V and J genes are TRBV28 and TRBJ1-1, with 8 bases that match TRBD1. This CDR3 contains 13 residues. Trimming cost V 10 bases and J 1 base; bases outside gene matches: 5. Germline assignment: CDR1 MDHEN and CDR2 SYDVKM. The CDR3 spells CATRTGRNTEAFF. In DNA, the CDR3 is TGTGCCACACGGACAGGGAGGAACACTGAAGCTTTCTTT.

The chain has TRBV6-5 and TRBJ2-7, with a tentative D call TRBD2 (6 bases). There are 14 residues in the CDR3. V lost 4 bases, J lost 3 bases, and 13 bases lay in between. Germline V lookup: CDR1 MNHEY, CDR2 SVGAGI. The CDR3 spells CASSFSGRYYEQYF. The CDR3 nucleotides are TGTGCCAGCAGTTTTAGCGGCCGCTACTACGAGCAGTACTTC.